A selection of T cell receptor beta chains follows, all from one sample in a study of OX40 agonist ivuxolimab in advanced cancers. The assay was immunoSEQ multiplex PCR, and TCRdb's table has in-frame clones only and misses some. The profile covers roughly 70,000 clones, with 75% to 95% appearing a single time and 5% to 6.5% taken by the ten largest. The sample consisted of CD4+ or CD8+ T cells sorted from blood, taken in a trial of the OX40 agonist ivuxolimab. The receptors stem from an adult with an advanced solid tumor such as melanoma, head and neck, liver or kidney cancer. Both conserved end residues are part of each CDR3. The D gene is left open where the match is weak. Some rows have no size entry. The others give once, few or many, or a class for an expanded clone.

D gene,J gene,clone size,V gene,CDR3 DNA,CDR3 protein
NA,TRBJ1-1,NA,TRBV27,TGTGCCAGCGCTGAACTGGGCGCTGAAGCTTTCTTT,CASAELGAEAFF
TRBD2,TRBJ2-7,NA,TRBV27,TGTGCCAGCAGCCTGGGGGGACTAGCGGGAGACGAGCAGTACTTC,CASSLGGLAGDEQYF
NA,TRBJ1-1,NA,TRBV19,TGTGCCAGTAGTAAATATTTGAACACTGAAGCTTTCTTT,CASSKYLNTEAFF
NA,TRBJ1-1,NA,TRBV4-1,TGCGCCAGCAGCCTTTCCCCCTTGAACACTGAGGCTTTCTTT,CASSLSPLNTEAFF
TRBD1,TRBJ2-1,NA,TRBV6-1,TGTGCCAGCAGTGGGACAGGCAACAATGAGCAGTTCTTC,CASSGTGNNEQFF
TRBD1,TRBJ2-3,once,TRBV5-6,TGTGCCAGCAGCGCGTTGACAGGGATGGGGGCAGATACGCAGTATTTT,CASSALTGMGADTQYF
NA,TRBJ2-3,once,TRBV4-3,TGCGCCAGCAGCCAAGACCACAGGGTCACAGATACGCAGTATTTT,CASSQDHRVTDTQYF
TRBD1,TRBJ1-1,NA,TRBV27,TGTGCCAGCAGAAAGGGACAGGGTTTCACTGAAGCTTTCTTT,CASRKGQGFTEAFF
NA,TRBJ2-2,NA,TRBV27,TGTGCCAGCAGTGGGGGGACGAACACCGGGGAGCTGTTTTTT,CASSGGTNTGELFF
NA,TRBJ2-3,NA,TRBV9,TGTGCCAGCAGCAGCGGGACAGATACGCAGTATTTT,CASSSGTDTQYF
NA,TRBJ1-3,NA,TRBV11-2,TGTGCCAGCAGCTTAGATGGGGCACCAGCGAGGGGAAACACCATATATTTT,CASSLDGAPARGNTIYF
TRBD1,TRBJ2-7,NA,TRBV28,TGTGCCAGCAGTCTAGCCTTGGGACAGAGCTCCTACGAGCAGTACTTC,CASSLALGQSSYEQYF
NA,TRBJ2-1,NA,TRBV9,TGTGCCAGCAGCGTAAGTGACCTAGGGATGGGGGGTGAGCAGTTCTTC,CASSVSDLGMGGEQFF
NA,TRBJ1-1,once,TRBV4-1,TGCGCCAGCAGCCAGGTACCGGGGACCACTGAAGCTTTCTTT,CASSQVPGTTEAFF
NA,TRBJ2-7,NA,TRBV5-5,TGTGCCAGCACCTCTTTAGAGGCCATGACCTACGAGCAGTACTTC,CASTSLEAMTYEQYF
NA,TRBJ2-7,NA,TRBV29-1,TGCAGCGTTGAAAGGGGACGAAATTACGAGCAGTACTTC,CSVERGRNYEQYF
NA,TRBJ1-1,NA,TRBV6-6,TGTGCCAGCACCCTAGGGATGGGAAACACTGAAGCTTTCTTT,CASTLGMGNTEAFF
NA,TRBJ1-5,NA,TRBV19,TGTGCCAGTAGTATTACGACCACGGGGATACAGCCCCAGCATTTT,CASSITTTGIQPQHF
NA,TRBJ2-7,once,TRBV19,TGTGCCAGTAGTATCGCCCTGAGAGGGGGGTCCGAGCAGTACTTC,CASSIALRGGSEQYF
NA,TRBJ2-2,NA,TRBV9,TGTGCCAGCAGCACAAGCAGGCGGGGCTTGGGCGGGGAGCTGTTTTTT,CASSTSRRGLGGELFF
NA,TRBJ2-1,NA,TRBV19,TGTGCCAGTAGGGCGGGCCAGGTAAATGAGCAGTTCTTC,CASRAGQVNEQFF
TRBD2,TRBJ2-7,NA,TRBV4-2,TGTGCCAGCAGCCAAGAGGGTCGGCGGGAGTTTTCCTACGAGCAGTACTTC,CASSQEGRREFSYEQYF
NA,TRBJ2-3,once,TRBV28,TGTGCCAGCAGTGGGGAGGTGGGGGACTTTGATACGCAGTATTTT,CASSGEVGDFDTQYF
NA,TRBJ1-2,NA,TRBV28,TGTGCCAGCAGTTTACCTACTTCCGTGAACTATGGCTACACCTTC,CASSLPTSVNYGYTF
NA,TRBJ2-6,NA,TRBV28,NA,CASSSSGQGWANVLTF
TRBD2,TRBJ2-2,NA,TRBV28,TGTGCCAGCAGTTTATGGGGAATCGGGACTAGCGGGAACACCGGGGAGCTGTTTTTT,CASSLWGIGTSGNTGELFF
TRBD1,TRBJ2-7,NA,TRBV5-8,TGTGCCAGCAGCTTGGGGACAGGAGCCTACGAGCAGTACTTC,CASSLGTGAYEQYF
NA,TRBJ2-3,NA,TRBV4-2,TGTGCCAGCAGCCAAGTTGAGGTAACAGATACGCAGTATTTT,CASSQVEVTDTQYF
NA,TRBJ2-7,NA,TRBV16,TGTGCCAGCAGCCAACAGGGGAACGAGCAGTACTTC,CASSQQGNEQYF
NA,TRBJ2-2,NA,TRBV7-9,TGTGCCAGCAGCCCGGAGGAGCTGTTTTTT,CASSPEELFF
NA,TRBJ2-7,NA,TRBV5-5,TGTGCCAGCAGCTTTTCCGGGACACCACTCCCCTACGAGCAGTACTTC,CASSFSGTPLPYEQYF
TRBD2,TRBJ2-3,NA,TRBV19,TGTGCCAGTAGGCCTAGCGGGAGCCCCACAGATACGCAGTATTTT,CASRPSGSPTDTQYF
TRBD2,TRBJ2-7,NA,TRBV7-9,TGTGCCAGCAGCTTAGAGAGCGGGGCCCTTGGGGAGCAGTACTTC,CASSLESGALGEQYF
TRBD2,TRBJ2-3,NA,TRBV29-1,TGCAGCGTCGCTGGACTAGGGGTAAACACAGATACGCAGTATTTT,CSVAGLGVNTDTQYF
NA,TRBJ1-2,NA,TRBV18,TGTGCCAGCTCACCAAGAGACGTTCATACCTATGGCTACACCTTC,CASSPRDVHTYGYTF
NA,TRBJ2-2,NA,TRBV2,TGTGCCAGCAGGGTCGATTACACCGGGGAGCTGTTTTTT,CASRVDYTGELFF
NA,TRBJ1-2,once,TRBV6-5,TGTGCCAGCAGTTACCATACTACAGGGCACTATGGCTACACCTTC,CASSYHTTGHYGYTF
NA,TRBJ1-2,NA,TRBV5-6,TGTGCCAGCAGCGCAGGGGTGGGTGGCTACACCTTC,CASSAGVGGYTF
TRBD1,TRBJ2-7,NA,TRBV13,TGTGCCAGCAGCTCGGACAGGGGTAACTACGAGCAGTACTTC,CASSSDRGNYEQYF
TRBD2,TRBJ2-1,NA,TRBV14,TGTGCCAGCAGCCAAGAAGGACGCCTAGCGGCCTACAATGAGCAGTTCTTC,CASSQEGRLAAYNEQFF
NA,TRBJ1-4,NA,TRBV25-1,TGTGCCAGCAGTGAATCGGCCCCGGGGGTCTTTGGTGAAAAACTGTTTTTT,CASSESAPGVFGEKLFF
NA,TRBJ2-3,NA,TRBV27,TGTGCCAGCAGTTTGGGGCTTACGCAGTATTTT,CASSLGLTQYF
TRBD2,TRBJ2-1,NA,TRBV7-9,TGTGCCAGCAGCGCTTCCCTTACGGGAGGGACCTACAATGAGCAGTTCTTC,CASSASLTGGTYNEQFF
TRBD2,TRBJ2-2,NA,TRBV9,TGTGCCAGCAGCGGGGGACTAGCGGGGAGCACCGGGGAGCTGTTTTTT,CASSGGLAGSTGELFF
NA,TRBJ1-2,NA,TRBV6-5,TGTGCCAGCAGTTACTCGCCGGGGGGAGACTATGGCTACACCTTC,CASSYSPGGDYGYTF
NA,TRBJ1-1,NA,TRBV4-2,TGTGCCAGCAGCCAACTATCTCAACCCGAAGCTTTCTTT,CASSQLSQPEAFF